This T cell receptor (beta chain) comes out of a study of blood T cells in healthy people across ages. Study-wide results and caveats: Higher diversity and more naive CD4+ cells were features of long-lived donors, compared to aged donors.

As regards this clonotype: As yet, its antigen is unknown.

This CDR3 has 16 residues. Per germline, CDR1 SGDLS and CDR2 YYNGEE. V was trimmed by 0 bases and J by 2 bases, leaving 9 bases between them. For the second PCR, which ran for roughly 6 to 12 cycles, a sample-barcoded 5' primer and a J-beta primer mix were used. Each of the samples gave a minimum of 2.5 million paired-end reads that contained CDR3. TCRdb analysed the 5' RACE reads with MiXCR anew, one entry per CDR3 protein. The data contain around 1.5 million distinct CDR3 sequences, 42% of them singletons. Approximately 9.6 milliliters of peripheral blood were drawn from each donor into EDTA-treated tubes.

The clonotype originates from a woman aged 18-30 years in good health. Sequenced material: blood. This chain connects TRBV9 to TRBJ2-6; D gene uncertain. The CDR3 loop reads CASSVGPNPGANVLTF. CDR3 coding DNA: TGTGCCAGCAGCGTAGGTCCTAACCCTGGGGCCAACGTCCTGACTTTC. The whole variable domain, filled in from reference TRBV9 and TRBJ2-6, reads DSGVTQTPKHLITATGQRVTLRCSPRSGDLSVYWYQQSLDQGLQFLIQYYNGEERAKGNILERFSAQQFPDLHSELNLSSLELGDSALYFCASSVGPNPGANVLTFGAGSRLTVL.